Following are 13 T cell receptor beta chains from one sample sequenced in a study of blood T cell repertoires in COVID-19. The assay was immunoSEQ multiplex PCR, and TCRdb's table has in-frame clones only and misses some. The sample lists 350,000 or so clones; about 90% were seen once. Material: PBMCs or T cells enriched from blood (not recorded which). All receptors come from a woman in her 30s who had recovered from COVID-19.

The J gene is TRBJ1-1, the V gene TRBV19, with 12 bases matching TRBD1. The junction had 5 bases not matched to a gene; V was cut back by 3 bases and J by 3 bases. The CDR3 length is 16 residues. Germline V gene data show CDR1 as LNHDA and CDR2 as SQIVND (reference sequence). The CDR3 sequence: CASSMGTGGADTEAFF. The CDR3 DNA reads as TGTGCCAGTAGTATGGGGACAGGGGGCGCGGACACTGAAGCTTTCTTT.

The V gene is TRBV19, the J gene TRBJ2-7; maybe TRBD1 (5 bases). Germline values: CDR1 LNHDA, CDR2 SQIVND (reference sequence). There are 12 residues in the CDR3. V lost 10 bases, J lost 4 bases, and 14 bases lay in between. This CDR3 reads CATLRRGYEQYF. For the CDR3, the DNA is TGTGCCACTCTCCGTAGGGGTTACGAGCAGTACTTC.

This clone was detected only once. The J gene is TRBJ2-7, the V gene TRBV20-1; TRBD1 aligns across 11 bases. Germline V gene sequence: CDR1 DFQATT, CDR2 SNEGSKA (reference sequence). Losses at the gene ends were 3 bases for V and 0 bases for J; bases not matched to a gene: 4. The CDR3 contains 15 residues. This chain's CDR3 is CSASGGTGGSYEQYF. CDR3 bases: TGCAGTGCTAGTGGAGGGACAGGGGGCTCCTACGAGCAGTACTTC.

The chain uses TRBV27 and TRBJ2-5; TRBD2 agrees at 12 bases. The germline V gene has CDR1 MNHEY and CDR2 SMNVEV (reference sequence). The CDR3 covers 15 residues. Trimming cost V 6 bases and J 5 bases; bases outside gene matches: 7. The CDR3: CASSPRTSGDETQYF. Here the CDR3 DNA reads TGTGCCAGCAGCCCCCGGACTAGCGGGGACGAGACCCAGTACTTC.

The gene calls are TRBV6-5 and TRBJ2-1; TRBD2 matches at 9 bases. J gave up 1 base and V 2 bases, and 3 bases lay outside the gene matches. CDR3 length: 16 residues. Germline V gene data show CDR1 as MNHEY and CDR2 as SVGAGI. CDR3 amino acids: CASSYGSGGSYNEQFF. CDR3 sequence (DNA): TGTGCCAGCAGTTACGGGAGCGGGGGGTCCTACAATGAGCAGTTCTTC.

The V gene is TRBV2, the J gene TRBJ2-3, with 10 bases identical to TRBD2. This CDR3 has 17 amino acids. Trimming at V came to 5 bases and at J to 0 bases, leaving 8 bases not matched to a gene. Per the germline V gene, CDR1 is SNHLY and CDR2 is FYNNEI. The CDR3 DNA reads TGTGCCAGCAGTCTTAGCGGGGGGCCTCAGAGCACAGATACGCAGTATTTT. Its translation: CASSLSGGPQSTDTQYF.

The chain combines TRBV7-8 with TRBJ2-5; maybe TRBD2 (5 bases). The germline gives CDR1 SGHVS, CDR2 FQNEAQ. The CDR3 length is 16 residues. The ends were cut back, 0 bases at V and 6 bases at J, with 17 bases in the middle. The CDR3 sequence is CASSLAHAGPKKTQYF. CDR3 coding DNA: TGTGCCAGCAGCTTAGCGCATGCGGGTCCTAAAAAGACCCAGTACTTC.

This clone showed up just a few times. The CDR3 bases are TGTGCCAGCAGGGGGTACGGGGATTCACCCCTCCACTTT. It specifies CASRGYGDSPLHF. The chain couples TRBV11-1 to TRBJ1-6; no firm D call. CDR3 length: 13 residues. V gave up 6 bases and J gave up 8 bases, with 11 bases separating them. Germline CDR1 SGHAT, CDR2 FQDESV (reference sequence).

A word on this clone: A read error may produce the germline difference seen at one junction end. The chain employs TRBV2 and TRBJ2-7; 10 nucleotides line up with TRBD2. Germline CDR1 reads SNHLY; CDR2 reads FYNNEI. This CDR3 is built from 11 residues. Here the CDR3 DNA reads TGTGCCAGCAGTGCCACTAGCGGGGTATCCTTC. Translating gives CASSATSGVSF.

This chain uses TRBV2 with TRBJ1-5; no definite D call. Trimming stripped 3 bases from V and 6 bases from J, with 15 bases between. The CDR3 is 15 amino acids. Looked up from germline, CDR1 is SNHLY and CDR2 is FYNNEI. CDR3 in DNA: TGTGCCAGCAGTGACCCTGGGGTAGGGAGTCAGCCCCAGCATTTT. Translated: CASSDPGVGSQPQHF.

The chain couples TRBV11-2 to TRBJ1-4, with a weak D call TRBD1 (5 bases). Trimming shortened V by 1 base and J by 0 bases, and 15 bases separated the two germline ends. The germline V gene has CDR1 SGHAT and CDR2 FQNNGV. The CDR3 covers 18 residues. The CDR3, as DNA: TGTGCCAGCAGCTTAGCTCCAGGGAACACCGCAACTAATGAAAAACTGTTTTTT. As protein: CASSLAPGNTATNEKLFF.

With regard to this clone: Other DNA sequences in the same sample also yield this CDR3. V is TRBV12-3 or TRBV12-4 and J is TRBJ1-3; the D is unclear. V was clipped by 6 bases and J by 1 base, with 4 bases between them. The CDR3 contains 12 residues. CDR3 sequence (DNA): TGTGCCAGCAGCCGGTCTGGAAACACCATATATTTT. Encoded protein: CASSRSGNTIYF.

The table lists this clone with a count of one. The CDR3 reads CASSSITGSYEQYF. The CDR3 coding sequence is TGTGCCAGCAGTTCAATCACAGGATCCTACGAGCAGTACTTC. The chain employs TRBV28 and TRBJ2-7; D is possibly TRBD1 (5 bases). Trimming took off 4 bases at V and 1 base at J, with 11 bases between the two ends. This CDR3 has 14 amino acids. Germline CDR1 MDHEN, CDR2 SYDVKM.